The 5 T cell receptor beta chains presented below share a single source sample, sequenced in a study of blood T cell repertoires in COVID-19. Some clones are missing from TCRdb's copy, which holds only in-frame ones; the method was immunoSEQ multiplex PCR. The sample has 250,000 to 300,000 clones; around 88% are singletons. The sample was peripheral blood. The receptors here all came from an older man with acute or convalescent COVID-19.

This chain links TRBV19 with TRBJ2-3; TRBD1 might be the D (6 bases). Trimming cost V 1 base and J 2 bases, with 10 bases left between them. This CDR3 has 15 amino acids. Germline V lookup: CDR1 LNHDA, CDR2 SQIVND (reference sequence). The CDR3 DNA follows: TGTGCCAGTAGTATAGGGGGGCTTCACACAGATACGCAGTATTTT. Its translation: CASSIGGLHTDTQYF.

The chain recombines TRBV15 with TRBJ2-5; maybe TRBD1 (8 bases). The CDR3 length is 17 residues. V was shortened by 4 bases and J by 5 bases, with 23 bases between the two germline ends. Germline CDR1 and CDR2: LNHNV and YYDKDF (reference sequence). The CDR3 DNA reads TGTGCCACCAGCACCCAGGGAGGGACAGGTCTCGGTGAGACCCAGTACTTC. Amino acids: CATSTQGGTGLGETQYF.

This clone was counted ten times or more. The chain combines TRBV24-1 with TRBJ2-1; TRBD2 aligns across 11 bases. V lost 9 bases and J lost 8; bases outside the gene matches: 14. Germline CDR1 KGHDR, CDR2 SFDVKD. This CDR3 has 16 amino acids. In DNA, the CDR3 is TGTGCCACCCGAACACTAACTAGCGGGGGCGGGGATGAGCAGTTCTTC. Its protein is CATRTLTSGGGDEQFF.

This clone was recorded only once. CDR3 sequence: CASSEGGRGDYEQYF. The CDR3 nucleotides are TGTGCCAGCAGTGAAGGCGGCAGGGGCGACTACGAGCAGTACTTC. This chain uses TRBV25-1 with TRBJ2-7, with a tentative D call TRBD1 (6 bases). V gave up 2 bases and J gave up 3 bases, with 14 bases separating them. The CDR3 runs to 15 residues. The germline gives CDR1 MGHDK, CDR2 SYGVNS.

This chain joins TRBV28 and TRBJ1-3, with no clear D. This CDR3 comprises 15 residues. V dropped 1 base and J dropped 4 bases, with 11 bases sitting between them. Germline V gene lookup returns CDR1 MDHEN and CDR2 SYDVKM. For the CDR3, the DNA is TGTGCCAGCAGTTTATTCCGGACTGCGGGAAACACCATATATTTT. Translated: CASSLFRTAGNTIYF.